This is a list of T cell receptor beta chains from one sample in a study of tumor-infiltrating lymphocytes in primary liver carcinoma. TCRdb redid the calling of the multiplex PCR reads with MiXCR, one entry per CDR3 protein. The data hold hundreds of thousands of distinct CDR3 sequences, with about 50% observed a single time. The sample was peripheral blood. The source of these receptors is a woman in her thirties with primary liver carcinoma and hepatitis B virus infection. Both conserved end residues are part of each CDR3. Fields, in order: J gene, V gene, CDR3 protein.

J gene: TRBJ2-4; V gene: TRBV7-2; CDR3 protein: CASSLERASKNIQYF
J gene: TRBJ2-2; V gene: TRBV10-1; CDR3 protein: CASMGDTGELFF
J gene: TRBJ2-3; V gene: TRBV7-9; CDR3 protein: CASSLNLLLAVSSTDTQYF
J gene: TRBJ2-3; V gene: TRBV6-6; CDR3 protein: CASSGLVADTQYF
J gene: TRBJ2-1; V gene: TRBV11-1; CDR3 protein: CASSLISGTLGSYNEQFF
J gene: TRBJ1-1; V gene: TRBV12-3/TRBV12-4; CDR3 protein: CASRARGTDSSEAFF
J gene: TRBJ2-5; V gene: TRBV2; CDR3 protein: CASRGYQETQHF
J gene: TRBJ2-5; V gene: TRBV5-1; CDR3 protein: CASSPGGSPETQYF
J gene: TRBJ2-7; V gene: TRBV4-3; CDR3 protein: CASSQASGAAYEQYF
J gene: TRBJ2-5; V gene: TRBV11-1; CDR3 protein: CASSLARQNLQETQYF
J gene: TRBJ1-2; V gene: TRBV2; CDR3 protein: CVSSDPISYVYTF
J gene: TRBJ1-1; V gene: TRBV12-3/TRBV12-4; CDR3 protein: CASSPFLGATEAFF
J gene: TRBJ2-3; V gene: TRBV7-9; CDR3 protein: CASSPRQASTDTQYF
J gene: TRBJ1-2; V gene: TRBV4-2; CDR3 protein: CASSPNPNGGIVGYTF
J gene: TRBJ2-7; V gene: TRBV4-1; CDR3 protein: CASSQDYGSEQYF
J gene: NA; V gene: TRBV6-6; CDR3 protein: CASSPGRTDTQHF
J gene: TRBJ2-1; V gene: TRBV14; CDR3 protein: CASRRSQLTEQFF
J gene: TRBJ2-1; V gene: TRBV5-8; CDR3 protein: CASSTLDLGTSYKFF
J gene: TRBJ1-1; V gene: TRBV29-1; CDR3 protein: CSAGHANTEAFF
J gene: TRBJ2-3; V gene: TRBV7-9; CDR3 protein: CASIGLAGVGSDTQYF
J gene: TRBJ2-7; V gene: TRBV6-2/TRBV6-3; CDR3 protein: CANSYSRASGRSPSYEQYF
J gene: TRBJ2-7; V gene: TRBV11-2; CDR3 protein: CASSLHTSYYEHYF
J gene: TRBJ1-2; V gene: TRBV4-2; CDR3 protein: CASGHPSAGGGGYTF
J gene: TRBJ2-1; V gene: TRBV12-3/TRBV12-4; CDR3 protein: CASSSTWTEGRHEQLF
J gene: TRBJ2-7; V gene: TRBV11-2; CDR3 protein: CTSSFQRVTYEQYF
J gene: TRBJ2-5; V gene: TRBV12-3/TRBV12-4; CDR3 protein: CASSCTGGGETQYF
J gene: TRBJ2-7; V gene: TRBV11-2; CDR3 protein: CVSSLSMDSSYEHYF
J gene: TRBJ2-5; V gene: TRBV7-9; CDR3 protein: CASSLKETQYF
J gene: TRBJ1-2; V gene: TRBV28; CDR3 protein: CASSLRGRGISGYTF
J gene: TRBJ1-5; V gene: TRBV19; CDR3 protein: CASSIGASGTAQPQHF
J gene: TRBJ2-5; V gene: TRBV12-3/TRBV12-4; CDR3 protein: CASSLGVVTQYF
J gene: TRBJ2-2; V gene: TRBV6-5; CDR3 protein: CASSYSSSATRQTGELLF
J gene: TRBJ2-5; V gene: TRBV28; CDR3 protein: CASSRDVGQETQYF
J gene: TRBJ2-7; V gene: TRBV11-2; CDR3 protein: CASSPHYGTGIYEQYF
J gene: TRBJ2-3; V gene: TRBV4-1; CDR3 protein: CASSQLSADTQYF